These 12 T cell receptor beta chains came from one sample sequenced in a study of cytomegalovirus exposure and HLA in healthy donors. PCR used 60 Vbeta primers and 13 Jbeta primers. Clones were sequenced by immunoSEQ multiplex PCR, and TCRdb holds only the in-frame ones, with some missing. The sample totals under 130,000 clones. Specimen: PBMCs. These receptors were obtained from a man aged 45-60 years in good health and CMV-seronegative.

The chain employs TRBV14 and TRBJ2-1; D perhaps matches TRBD2 (5 bases). V lost 7 bases to trimming and J lost 5 bases, with 9 bases between them. This CDR3 comprises 12 residues. Germline V gives CDR1 SGHDN, CDR2 FVKESK. DNA for the CDR3: TGTGCCAGCAAAAGAGGGAACAATGAGCAGTTCTTC. It translates to CASKRGNNEQFF.

V is TRBV6-5 and J is TRBJ2-7; D gene ambiguous. This CDR3 spans 15 amino acids. The V end lost 8 bases, the J end lost 0 bases, and 17 bases lay between the germline ends. Germline CDR1 is MNHEY and CDR2 is SVGAGI. The CDR3 DNA reads TGTGCCAGCGCCCCAATTTTGGCATCCTCCTACGAGCAGTACTTC. The encoded protein is CASAPILASSYEQYF.

The rearrangement uses TRBV6-5 and TRBJ1-4; D gene unclear. This CDR3 region has 15 residues. Germline CDR1 reads MNHEY; CDR2 reads SVGAGI. The V and J ends lost 5 bases and 4 bases respectively, with 14 bases between them. The CDR3 coding sequence is TGTGCCAGCAGTCAAGACTCCACTTTTAATGAAAAACTGTTTTTT. Amino acids: CASSQDSTFNEKLFF.

This chain joins TRBV6-4 and TRBJ1-3; possibly TRBD1 for D (5 bases). CDR3 size: 17 residues. The V and J ends lost 6 bases and 3 bases respectively, with 21 bases between them. The germline V gene encodes CDR1 MRHNA and CDR2 SNTAGT. The DNA for the CDR3 is TGTGCCAGCAGCGTCAACCCGACCCAGGGTTTTGGAAACACCATATATTTT. It is translated as CASSVNPTQGFGNTIYF.

The chain has TRBV19 and TRBJ2-5, with 8 bases matching TRBD1. Per the germline V gene, CDR1 is LNHDA and CDR2 is SQIVND (reference sequence). The CDR3 consists of 16 residues. The ends lost 5 bases at V and 5 bases at J; junction bases unmatched: 13. DNA for the CDR3: TGTGCCAGTAGTGGCACCGGACAGGGAGGTGCGGAGACCCAGTACTTC. Encoded protein: CASSGTGQGGAETQYF.

The rearrangement uses TRBV2 and TRBJ1-5; the D gene is possibly TRBD1 (5 bases). The V and J ends lost 3 bases and 5 bases respectively, with 11 bases between them. This CDR3 comprises 14 residues. Per germline, CDR1 SNHLY and CDR2 FYNNEI. The CDR3 bases are TGTGCCAGCAGTGATACGGGGGTGGATCAGCCCCAGCATTTT. Translated, it gives CASSDTGVDQPQHF.

This chain uses TRBV5-1 with TRBJ2-2; D is perhaps TRBD1 (5 bases). Trimming took off 5 bases at V and 3 bases at J, with 11 bases between the two ends. This CDR3 has 14 amino acids. The V gene's germline CDR1 is SGHRS and CDR2 YFSETQ. CDR3 bases: TGCGCCAGCAGGAAGACAGAGTACACCGGGGAGCTGTTTTTT. It translates to CASRKTEYTGELFF.

This chain joins TRBV19 and TRBJ2-6, with D possibly matching TRBD2 (5 bases). The germline V gene has CDR1 LNHDA and CDR2 SQIVND (reference sequence). The V end lost 9 bases, the J end lost 1 base, and 10 bases lay between the germline ends. CDR3 length: 14 residues. CDR3 sequence (DNA): TGTGCCAGCACGAGGGAGTCTGGGGCCAACGTCCTGACTTTC. Amino acid sequence: CASTRESGANVLTF.

The gene calls are TRBV4-3 and TRBJ1-2, with D perhaps TRBD1 (5 bases). The CDR3 has 18 amino acids. Germline V gene lookup returns CDR1 LGHNA and CDR2 YSLEER. Trimming cost V 4 bases and J 2 bases, with 23 bases left between them. The CDR3 nucleotides read TGCGCCAGCAGCCCTAGTTACCGGCCTAGGGGATCCAACTATGGCTACACCTTC. It is translated as CASSPSYRPRGSNYGYTF.

This chain connects TRBV5-6 to TRBJ2-5; 11 positions agree with TRBD2. In germline, CDR1 is SGHDT, CDR2 YYEEEE. This CDR3 contains 16 residues. Trimming at V came to 2 bases and at J to 2 bases, leaving 5 bases not matched to a gene. The DNA for the CDR3 is TGTGCCAGCAGCTTCATAGCGGGGGGGGTACAAGAGACCCAGTACTTC. It yields the protein CASSFIAGGVQETQYF.

The CDR3 DNA follows: TGTGCCAGTAGCAACTTTTACGAGCAGTTCTTC. Its protein product is CASSNFYEQFF. The gene calls are TRBV19 and TRBJ2-1; D is unresolved. This CDR3 is 11 amino acids long. With 6 bases removed from V and 10 bases from J, the gap between germline ends came to 10 bases. Germline V gives CDR1 LNHDA, CDR2 SQIVND (reference sequence).

This sequence joins TRBV7-9 and TRBJ2-2; 8 bases are shared with TRBD2. Germline V gene data show CDR1 as SEHNR and CDR2 as FQNEAQ (reference sequence). The CDR3 loop spans 16 amino acids. V was pared by 4 bases and J by 5 bases, with 9 bases of the junction left unmatched. In DNA, the CDR3 is TGTGCCAGCAGCTACCAAGGAGCGGGAGTGACCGGGGAGCTGTTTTTT. Protein product: CASSYQGAGVTGELFF.